Each of the 12 T cell receptor beta chains below was sequenced from the same sample in a study of T cell changes during pregnancy in multiple sclerosis. Clones were read by immunoSEQ multiplex PCR, and TCRdb kept only the in-frame ones, dropping some. The sample records 50,000 or so clones, roughly nine tenths being singletons. Here the sequenced sample was CD4+ T cells from peripheral blood mononuclear cells, taken after pregnancy. These TCRs come from a female donor in good health, enrolled as a control in a pregnancy study.

The chain's CDR3 is CASSMTAYEQYF. In nucleotides, the CDR3 is TGTGCCAGCAGCATGACAGCCTACGAGCAGTACTTC. This rearrangement joins TRBV7-8 to TRBJ2-7; D perhaps matches TRBD1 (5 bases). Per the germline V gene, CDR1 is SGHVS and CDR2 is FQNEAQ. The CDR3 contains 12 residues. V was trimmed by 5 bases and J by 2 bases, leaving 7 bases between them.

The chain combines TRBV7-2 with TRBJ2-1; 7 bases line up with TRBD1. Germline V gene lookup returns CDR1 SGHTA and CDR2 FQGNSA. This CDR3 region has 17 residues. J was trimmed by 4 bases and V by 4 bases; bases with no gene match: 13. CDR3 sequence reads: CASSSPWGQGVYNEQFF. The CDR3 DNA sequence: TGTGCCAGCAGCTCCCCATGGGGGCAGGGGGTATACAATGAGCAGTTCTTC.

The J gene is TRBJ2-7, the V gene TRBV19, with 11 bases that match TRBD2. The germline CDR1 and CDR2 sequences are LNHDA and SQIVND (reference sequence). The CDR3 has 16 amino acids. Losses at the gene ends were 1 base for V and 5 bases for J; bases not matched to a gene: 7. CDR3 nucleotides: TGTGCCAGTAGTATAGTCTCCACTAGCGGGGGAGACGAGCAGTACTTC. It is translated as CASSIVSTSGGDEQYF.

V usage is TRBV7-9 and J usage is TRBJ1-1; D perhaps matches TRBD1 (5 bases). This CDR3 has 15 amino acids. Germline values: CDR1 SEHNR, CDR2 FQNEAQ (reference sequence). V lost 0 bases, J lost 1 base, and 9 bases lay in between. This CDR3 is CASSLAHQGNTEAFF. The CDR3 DNA sequence: TGTGCCAGCAGCTTAGCGCATCAGGGGAACACTGAAGCTTTCTTT.

The chain combines TRBV5-1 with TRBJ1-1, with 8 positions matching TRBD1. The trim removed 0 bases at V and 4 bases at J, leaving 2 bases unmatched. This CDR3 comprises 14 residues. Germline CDR1 and CDR2: SGHRS and YFSETQ. The CDR3 protein is CASSLEQGGTEAFF. CDR3 nucleotide sequence: TGCGCCAGCAGCTTGGAACAGGGGGGCACTGAAGCTTTCTTT.

This clone has only one observation. The rearrangement joins TRBV7-9 to TRBJ2-5, with D possibly TRBD2 on 6 matching bases. From germline, CDR1 is SEHNR and CDR2 FQNEAQ (reference sequence). Trimming stripped 5 bases from V and 1 base from J, with 20 bases between. This CDR3 has 17 residues. The CDR3 DNA reads TGTGCCAGCAGCGCGCTCCGGGACTGGCAACTCCAAGAGACCCAGTACTTC. Encoded protein: CASSALRDWQLQETQYF.

The rearrangement joins TRBV6-5 to TRBJ2-5; 9 bases match TRBD2. CDR1 is MNHEY and CDR2 is SVGAGI in the germline V gene. J was trimmed by 5 bases and V by 5 bases; bases with no gene match: 9. CDR3 size: 15 residues. The CDR3 sequence: CASSPLAGTEETQYF. The CDR3 region has the DNA TGTGCCAGCAGTCCCCTAGCGGGGACGGAGGAGACCCAGTACTTC.

The chain joins TRBV9 to TRBJ2-7, with 10 nucleotides matching TRBD1. This CDR3 is 15 amino acids long. Germline loops: CDR1 SGDLS, CDR2 YYNGEE. J lost 3 bases, V lost 2 bases, and 5 bases had no gene match. CDR3 amino acids: CASSVGTGEYYEQYF. For the CDR3, the DNA is TGTGCCAGCAGCGTCGGGACAGGGGAGTACTACGAGCAGTACTTC.

This clone was found a few times. The CDR3 DNA sequence: TGTGCCAGCTCACTTGAATACGGGACAGCTTATAATTCACCCCTCCACTTT. This sequence encodes CASSLEYGTAYNSPLHF. The chain is built from TRBV18 and TRBJ1-6; 7 bases are shared with TRBD1. This CDR3 is built from 17 residues. Germline V gene sequence: CDR1 KGHSH, CDR2 LQKENI. After removal of 4 bases from V and 4 bases from J, the junction contained 10 bases not matched to a gene.

V usage is TRBV7-2 and J usage is TRBJ2-2; D may be TRBD2 (6 bases). The germline V gene has CDR1 SGHTA and CDR2 FQGNSA. V was clipped by 4 bases and J by 3 bases, with 12 bases between them. The CDR3 is 15 amino acids. Written as DNA, the CDR3 is TGTGCCAGCAGCTGGAAGTCGGGAGACACCGGGGAGCTGTTTTTT. The encoded protein is CASSWKSGDTGELFF.

J is TRBJ2-6 and V is TRBV11-3; a possible D gene is TRBD1 (6 bases). Trimming removed 5 bases at V and 3 bases at J, with 11 bases between. This CDR3 is built from 15 residues. Per the germline V gene, CDR1 is SGHNT and CDR2 is YENEEA. CDR3 coding DNA: TGTGCCAGCAGCAAAACAGGGATTGGGGCCAACGTCCTGACTTTC. This translates into CASSKTGIGANVLTF.

This rearrangement joins TRBV5-4 to TRBJ2-3; tentative D call: TRBD2 (5 bases). From germline, CDR1 is SGHNT and CDR2 YYREEE (reference sequence). Trimming left V 0 bases short and J 0 bases short, with 11 bases between. The CDR3 is made up of 16 amino acids. CDR3 residues: CASSLGLAMSTDTQYF. The CDR3, as DNA: TGTGCCAGCAGCTTGGGCCTAGCTATGAGCACAGATACGCAGTATTTT.